This T cell receptor beta chain was sequenced in a study of human T cells and chemical hapten exposure. Study-level information: Upper back patch tests used 0.01% DPC, scored after 6 days. The study enrolled mostly female patients with alopecia areata, totalis or universalis.

As to time point: patch test 3, about 24 weeks after DPC sensitization. The treatment: therapeutic diphenylcyclopropenone sensitization with weekly scalp DPC. TCRdb re-called the RACE reads with MiXCR, one entry per CDR3 protein. The sample lists 100,000 to 150,000 distinct CDR3 sequences, 11% seen once, with roughly 2.3% in the top ten. Deletions cut 9 bases from V and 0 bases from J, with 14 bases between. The CDR3 is 14 residues long. Germline CDR1 is KGHDR and CDR2 is SFDVKD. Remarks on this clonotype: Its antigen is as yet unknown.

The study, taken as a whole, reports: Among expanded TCRs, significantly more large CDR3 similarity clusters formed than among controls. Having alopecia, donors may respond immunologically unlike healthy people.

The source is a woman in her forties or fifties with alopecia areata. Some clones in this sample may be carry-over from other donors' samples. The chain uses TRBV24-1 and TRBJ2-7; weak D call: TRBD2 (5 bases). The specimen was whole blood, collected in connection with sensitization to the hapten diphenylcyclopropenone (DPC). This CDR3 is CATPGYRDSYEQYF. The CDR3 coding sequence is TGTGCCACCCCGGGGTATCGGGACTCCTACGAGCAGTACTTC.